The sample holds many counts of the clone carrying this T cell receptor beta chain. The data belong to a study of patients and donors after allogeneic stem cell transplantation. Trimming took 6 bases from V and 5 from J; bases not matched to a gene: 4. Germline assignment: CDR1 SEHNR and CDR2 FQNEAQ (reference sequence). The CDR3 contains 13 residues. From the RT-PCR reads, TCRdb called clonotypes with MiXCR, one entry per CDR3 protein. The sample includes about a million distinct CDR3 sequences, approximately 19% of them seen just once. The chain employs TRBV7-9 and TRBJ1-2; 9 bases are a match to TRBD1. The TCR sequence derives from a human donor who was either an allogeneic HSCT recipient or a stem cell or donor lymphocyte infusion donor (not recorded which). It is not recorded whose cells these are; they may come from a transplant donor. The sequenced sample was blood, either unsorted or a sorted T cell fraction (not recorded which). In DNA, the CDR3 is TGTGCCAGCAGGGCGACAGGGGGATATGGCTACACCTTC. This codes for CASRATGGYGYTF.